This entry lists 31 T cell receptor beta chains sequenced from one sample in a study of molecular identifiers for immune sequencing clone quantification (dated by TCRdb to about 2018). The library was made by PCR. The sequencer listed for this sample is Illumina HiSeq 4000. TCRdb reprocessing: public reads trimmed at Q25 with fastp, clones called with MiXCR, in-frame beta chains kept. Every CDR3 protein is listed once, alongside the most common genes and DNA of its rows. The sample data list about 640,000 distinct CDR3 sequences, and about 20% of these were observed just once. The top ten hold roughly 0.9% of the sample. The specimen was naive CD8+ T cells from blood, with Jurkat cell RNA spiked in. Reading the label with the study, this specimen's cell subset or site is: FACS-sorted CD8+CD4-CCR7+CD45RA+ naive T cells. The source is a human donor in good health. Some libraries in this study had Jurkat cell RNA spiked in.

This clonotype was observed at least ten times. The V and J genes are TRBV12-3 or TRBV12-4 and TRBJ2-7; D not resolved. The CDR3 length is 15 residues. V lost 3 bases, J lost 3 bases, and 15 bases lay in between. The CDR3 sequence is CASSFGPRALYEQYF. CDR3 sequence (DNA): TGTGCCAGCAGTTTCGGACCGCGTGCCCTCTACGAGCAGTACTTC.

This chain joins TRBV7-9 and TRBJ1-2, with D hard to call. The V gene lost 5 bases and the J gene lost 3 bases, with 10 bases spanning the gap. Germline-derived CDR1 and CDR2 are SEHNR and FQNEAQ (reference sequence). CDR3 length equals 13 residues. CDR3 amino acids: CASSHQEYYGYTF. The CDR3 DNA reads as TGTGCCAGCAGCCACCAGGAGTACTATGGCTACACCTTC.

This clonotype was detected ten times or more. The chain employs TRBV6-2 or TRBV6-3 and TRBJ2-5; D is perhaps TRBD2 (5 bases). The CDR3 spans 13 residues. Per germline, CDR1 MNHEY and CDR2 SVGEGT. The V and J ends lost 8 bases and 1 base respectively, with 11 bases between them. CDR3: CASWGVLQETQYF. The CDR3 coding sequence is TGTGCCAGCTGGGGAGTACTCCAAGAGACCCAGTACTTC.

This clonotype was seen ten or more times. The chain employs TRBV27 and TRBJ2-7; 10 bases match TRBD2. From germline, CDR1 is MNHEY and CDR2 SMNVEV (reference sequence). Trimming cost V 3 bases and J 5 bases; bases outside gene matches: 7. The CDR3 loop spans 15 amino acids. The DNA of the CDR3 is TGTGCCAGCAGTTTGGTAGCGGGAGGCCCCAACGAGCAGTACTTC. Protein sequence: CASSLVAGGPNEQYF.

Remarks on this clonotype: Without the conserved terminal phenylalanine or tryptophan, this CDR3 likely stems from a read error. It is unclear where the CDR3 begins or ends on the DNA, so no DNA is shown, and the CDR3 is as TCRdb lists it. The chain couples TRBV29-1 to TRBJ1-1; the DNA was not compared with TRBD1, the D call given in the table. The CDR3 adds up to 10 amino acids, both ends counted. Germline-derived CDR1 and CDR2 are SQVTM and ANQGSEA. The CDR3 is CSAGQGEASL.

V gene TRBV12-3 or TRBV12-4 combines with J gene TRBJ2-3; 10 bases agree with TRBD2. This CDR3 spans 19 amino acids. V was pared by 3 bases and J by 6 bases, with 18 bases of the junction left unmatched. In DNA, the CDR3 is TGTGCCAGCAGTTTGAAGGCAGGGTGGTTCCTAGCGGGAGTTGATACGCAGTATTTT. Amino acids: CASSLKAGWFLAGVDTQYF.

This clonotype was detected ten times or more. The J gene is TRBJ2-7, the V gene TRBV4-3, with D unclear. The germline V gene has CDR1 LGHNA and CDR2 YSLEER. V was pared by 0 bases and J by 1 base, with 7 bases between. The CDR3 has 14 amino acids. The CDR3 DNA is TGCGCCAGCAGCCAAGACTCCAGGTCCTACGAGCAGTACTTC. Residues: CASSQDSRSYEQYF.

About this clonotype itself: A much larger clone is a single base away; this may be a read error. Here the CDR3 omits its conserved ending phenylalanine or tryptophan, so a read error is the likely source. This chain's CDR3 is CASSQDFDNQPQHY. CDR3 nucleotides: TGCGCCAGCAGCCAAGATTTCGACAATCAGCCCCAGCATTAT. The chain is built from TRBV4-3 and TRBJ1-5; no reliable D call. This CDR3 spans 14 amino acids. The germline V gene has CDR1 LGHNA and CDR2 YSLEER. The V and J ends lost 0 bases and 3 bases respectively, with 6 bases between them.

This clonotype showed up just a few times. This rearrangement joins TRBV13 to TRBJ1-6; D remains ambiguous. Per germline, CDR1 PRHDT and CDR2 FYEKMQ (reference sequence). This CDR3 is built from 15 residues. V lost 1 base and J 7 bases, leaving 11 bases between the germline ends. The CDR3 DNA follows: TGTGCCAGCAGCTTAGAGCGGGCAGTAAATTCACCCCTCCACTTT. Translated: CASSLERAVNSPLHF.

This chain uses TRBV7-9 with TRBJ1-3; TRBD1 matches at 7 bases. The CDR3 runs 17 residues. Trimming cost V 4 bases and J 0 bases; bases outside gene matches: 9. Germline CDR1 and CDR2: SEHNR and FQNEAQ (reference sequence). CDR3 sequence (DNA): TGTGCCAGCAGCTCTCCGACAGGGTTTGACTCTGGAAACACCATATATTTT. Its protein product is CASSSPTGFDSGNTIYF.

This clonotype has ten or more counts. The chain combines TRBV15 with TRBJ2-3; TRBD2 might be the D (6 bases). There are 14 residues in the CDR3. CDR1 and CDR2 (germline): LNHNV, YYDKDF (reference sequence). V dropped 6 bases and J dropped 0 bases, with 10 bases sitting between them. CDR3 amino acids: CATSGLASTDTQYF. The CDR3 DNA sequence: TGTGCCACCAGTGGGCTAGCGAGCACAGATACGCAGTATTTT. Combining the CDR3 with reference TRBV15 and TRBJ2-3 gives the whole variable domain DAMVIQNPRYQVTQFGKPVTLSCSQTLNHNVMYWYQQKSSQAPKLLFHYYDKDFNNEADTPDNFQSRRPNTSFCFLDIRSPGLGDTAMYLCATSGLASTDTQYFGPGTRLTVL.

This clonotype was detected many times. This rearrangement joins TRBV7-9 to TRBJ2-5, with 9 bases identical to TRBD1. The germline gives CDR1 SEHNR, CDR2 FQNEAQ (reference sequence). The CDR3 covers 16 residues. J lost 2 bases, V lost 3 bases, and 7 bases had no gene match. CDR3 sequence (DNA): TGTGCCAGCAGCTTCTTTATGACAGGGGGTCAAGAGACCCAGTACTTC. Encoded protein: CASSFFMTGGQETQYF.

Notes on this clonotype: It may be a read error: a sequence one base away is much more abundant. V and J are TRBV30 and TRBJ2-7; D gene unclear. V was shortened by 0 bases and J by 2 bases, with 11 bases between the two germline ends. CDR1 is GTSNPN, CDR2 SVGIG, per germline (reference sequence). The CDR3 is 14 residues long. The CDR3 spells CAWSVTSNTYEQYF. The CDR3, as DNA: TGTGCCTGGAGTGTGACGAGTAACACCTACGAGCAGTACTTC.

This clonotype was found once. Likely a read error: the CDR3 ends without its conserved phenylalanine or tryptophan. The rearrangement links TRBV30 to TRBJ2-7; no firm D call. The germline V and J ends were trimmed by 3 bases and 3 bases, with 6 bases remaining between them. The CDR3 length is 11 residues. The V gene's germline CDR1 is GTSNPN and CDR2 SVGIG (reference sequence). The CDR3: CAWSGDYEQYS. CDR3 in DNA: TGTGCCTGGAGCGGCGACTACGAGCAGTACTCC.

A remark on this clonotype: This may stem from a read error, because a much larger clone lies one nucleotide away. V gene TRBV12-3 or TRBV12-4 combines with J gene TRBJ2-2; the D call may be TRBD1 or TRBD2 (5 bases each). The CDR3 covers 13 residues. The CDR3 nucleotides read TGTGCCAGCAGTTTCTCAGGGACCGGGGAGCTGCTTTTT. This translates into CASSFSGTGELLF.

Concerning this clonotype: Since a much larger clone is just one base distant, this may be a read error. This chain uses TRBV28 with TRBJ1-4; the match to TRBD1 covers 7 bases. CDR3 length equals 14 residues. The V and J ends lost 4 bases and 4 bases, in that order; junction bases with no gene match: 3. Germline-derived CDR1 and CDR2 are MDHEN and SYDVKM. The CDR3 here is CASSSAGGNEKLFF. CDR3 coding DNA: TGTGCCAGCAGTTCGGCAGGGGGTAATGAAAAACTGTTTTTT.

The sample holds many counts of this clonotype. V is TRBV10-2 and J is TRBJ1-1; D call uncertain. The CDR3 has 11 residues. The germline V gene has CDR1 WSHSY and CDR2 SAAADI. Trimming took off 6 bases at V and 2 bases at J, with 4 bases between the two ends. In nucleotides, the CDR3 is TGCGCCAGCAGATACAACACTGAAGCTTTCTTT. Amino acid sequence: CASRYNTEAFF.

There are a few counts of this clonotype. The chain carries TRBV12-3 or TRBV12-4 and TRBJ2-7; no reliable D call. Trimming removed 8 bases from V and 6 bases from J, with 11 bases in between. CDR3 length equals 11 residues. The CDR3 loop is CASGSMGEQYF. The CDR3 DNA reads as TGTGCCAGCGGTAGTATGGGCGAGCAGTACTTC.

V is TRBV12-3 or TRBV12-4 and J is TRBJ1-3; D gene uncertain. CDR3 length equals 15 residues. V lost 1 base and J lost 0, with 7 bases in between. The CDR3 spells CASSLGSRSGNTIYF. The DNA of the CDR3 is TGTGCCAGCAGTTTAGGCAGCCGCTCTGGAAACACCATATATTTT.

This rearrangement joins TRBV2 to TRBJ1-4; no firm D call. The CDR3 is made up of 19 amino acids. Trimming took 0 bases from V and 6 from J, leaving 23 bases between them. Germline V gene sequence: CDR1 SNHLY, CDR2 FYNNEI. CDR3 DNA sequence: TGTGCCAGCAGTGAAGCGCTTCGGCCTCTTCCTCACGAGGATGAAAAACTGTTTTTT. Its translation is CASSEALRPLPHEDEKLFF.

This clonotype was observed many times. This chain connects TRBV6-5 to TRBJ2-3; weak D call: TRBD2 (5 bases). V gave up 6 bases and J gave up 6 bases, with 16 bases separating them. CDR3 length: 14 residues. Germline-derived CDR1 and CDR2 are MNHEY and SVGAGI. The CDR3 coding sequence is TGTGCCAGCAGCTTTACAGCGGATGTGGATACGCAGTATTTT. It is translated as CASSFTADVDTQYF.

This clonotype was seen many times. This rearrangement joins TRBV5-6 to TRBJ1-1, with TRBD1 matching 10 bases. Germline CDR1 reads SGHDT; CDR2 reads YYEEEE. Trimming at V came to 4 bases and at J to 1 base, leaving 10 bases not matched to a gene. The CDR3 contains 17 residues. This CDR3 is CASSPRDRGLPNTEAFF. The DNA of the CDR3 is TGTGCCAGCAGCCCCCGGGACAGGGGTCTACCGAACACTGAAGCTTTCTTT.

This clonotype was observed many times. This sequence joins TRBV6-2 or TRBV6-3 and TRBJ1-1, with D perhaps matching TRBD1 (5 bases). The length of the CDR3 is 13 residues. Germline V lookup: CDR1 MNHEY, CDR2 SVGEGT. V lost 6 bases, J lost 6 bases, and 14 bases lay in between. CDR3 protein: CASREFGGAEAFF. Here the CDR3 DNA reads TGTGCCAGCAGAGAGTTCGGGGGGGCTGAAGCTTTCTTT.

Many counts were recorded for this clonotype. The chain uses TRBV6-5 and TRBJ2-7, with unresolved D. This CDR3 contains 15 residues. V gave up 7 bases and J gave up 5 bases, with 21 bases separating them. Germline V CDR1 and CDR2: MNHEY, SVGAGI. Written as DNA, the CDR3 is TGTGCCAGCATTACCCCCCGTAACTCCTGGGACGAGCAGTACTTC. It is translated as CASITPRNSWDEQYF.

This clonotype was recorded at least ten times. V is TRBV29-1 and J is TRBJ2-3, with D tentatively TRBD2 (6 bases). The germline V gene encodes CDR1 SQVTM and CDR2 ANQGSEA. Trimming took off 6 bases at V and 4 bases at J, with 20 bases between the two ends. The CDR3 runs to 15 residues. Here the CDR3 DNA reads TGCAGCGTCCGAAGGGAGGTGGGGTACTCAGATACGCAGTATTTT. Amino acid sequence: CSVRREVGYSDTQYF.

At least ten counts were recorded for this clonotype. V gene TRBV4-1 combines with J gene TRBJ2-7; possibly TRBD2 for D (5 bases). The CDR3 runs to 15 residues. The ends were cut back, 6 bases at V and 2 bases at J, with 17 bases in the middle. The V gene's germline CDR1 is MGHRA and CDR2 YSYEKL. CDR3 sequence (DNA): TGCGCCAGCAGATTTGACGAAGCCGGGACCTACGAGCAGTACTTC. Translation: CASRFDEAGTYEQYF.

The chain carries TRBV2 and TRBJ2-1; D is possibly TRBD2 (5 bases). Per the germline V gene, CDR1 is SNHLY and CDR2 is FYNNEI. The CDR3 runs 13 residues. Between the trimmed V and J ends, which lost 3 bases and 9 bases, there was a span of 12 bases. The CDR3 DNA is TGTGCCAGCAGTGAGGGTGAGGCGGGTGAGCAGTTCTTC. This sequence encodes CASSEGEAGEQFF.

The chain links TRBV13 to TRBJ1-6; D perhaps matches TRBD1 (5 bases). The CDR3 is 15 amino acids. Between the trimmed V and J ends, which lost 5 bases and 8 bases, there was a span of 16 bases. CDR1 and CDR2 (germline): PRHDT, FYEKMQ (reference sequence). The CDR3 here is CASSPATVGYSPLHF. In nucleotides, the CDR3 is TGTGCCAGCAGCCCTGCGACAGTGGGGTATTCACCCCTCCACTTT.

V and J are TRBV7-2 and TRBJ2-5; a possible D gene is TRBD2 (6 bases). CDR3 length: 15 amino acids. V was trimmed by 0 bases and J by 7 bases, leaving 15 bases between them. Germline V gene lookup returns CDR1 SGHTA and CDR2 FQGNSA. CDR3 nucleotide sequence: TGTGCCAGCAGCTTAGCGGGAGGCGTCCAGGGGACCCAGTACTTC. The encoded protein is CASSLAGGVQGTQYF.

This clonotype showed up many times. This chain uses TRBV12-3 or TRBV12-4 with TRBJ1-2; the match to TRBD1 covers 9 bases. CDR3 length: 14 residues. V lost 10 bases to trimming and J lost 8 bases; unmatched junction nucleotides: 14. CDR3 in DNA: TGTGCCACCAGGCCCTGGGACAGGGCCGGGGGCTACACCTTC. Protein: CATRPWDRAGGYTF.

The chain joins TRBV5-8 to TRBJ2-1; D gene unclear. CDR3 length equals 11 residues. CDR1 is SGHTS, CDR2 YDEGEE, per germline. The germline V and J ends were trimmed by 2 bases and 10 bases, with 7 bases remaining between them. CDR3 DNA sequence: TGTGCCAGCAGCTTCTCCTTGGAGCAGTTCTTC. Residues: CASSFSLEQFF.